This T cell receptor (beta chain) derives from a study of cytomegalovirus exposure and HLA in healthy donors. The CDR3 is made up of 15 amino acids. Trimming left V 2 bases short and J 5 bases short, with 15 bases between. CDR1 and CDR2 from the germline V gene are SGHVS and FNYEAQ. PCR used 60 Vbeta primers and 13 Jbeta primers. TCRdb's copy holds only in-frame clones and misses some; the assay was immunoSEQ multiplex PCR. The sample has about 180,000 clones; 70% to 90% are singletons. The clonotype comes from a woman in her thirties in good health and CMV-seronegative. Sequenced: PBMCs. The gene calls are TRBV7-6 and TRBJ2-5; the D gene is possibly TRBD2 (6 bases). The CDR3 bases are TGTGCCAGCAGCTTACGCGGGGCCCCCCGGGAGACCCAGTACTTC. Residues: CASSLRGAPRETQYF.